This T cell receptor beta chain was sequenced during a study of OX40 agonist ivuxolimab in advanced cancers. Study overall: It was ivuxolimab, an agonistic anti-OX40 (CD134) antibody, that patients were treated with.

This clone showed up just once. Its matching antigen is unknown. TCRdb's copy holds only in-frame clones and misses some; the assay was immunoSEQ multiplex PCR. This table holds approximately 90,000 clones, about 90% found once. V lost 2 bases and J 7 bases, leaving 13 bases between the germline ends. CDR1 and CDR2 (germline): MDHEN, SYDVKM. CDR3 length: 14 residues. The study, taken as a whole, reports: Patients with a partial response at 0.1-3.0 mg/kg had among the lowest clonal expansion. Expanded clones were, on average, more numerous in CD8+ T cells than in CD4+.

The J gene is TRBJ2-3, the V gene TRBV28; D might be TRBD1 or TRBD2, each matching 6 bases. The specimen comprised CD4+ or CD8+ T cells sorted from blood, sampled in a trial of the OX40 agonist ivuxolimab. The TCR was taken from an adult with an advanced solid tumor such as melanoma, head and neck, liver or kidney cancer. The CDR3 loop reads CASSLEGGLYTQYF. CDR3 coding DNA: TGTGCCAGCAGTTTAGAAGGGGGACTCTATACGCAGTATTTT.